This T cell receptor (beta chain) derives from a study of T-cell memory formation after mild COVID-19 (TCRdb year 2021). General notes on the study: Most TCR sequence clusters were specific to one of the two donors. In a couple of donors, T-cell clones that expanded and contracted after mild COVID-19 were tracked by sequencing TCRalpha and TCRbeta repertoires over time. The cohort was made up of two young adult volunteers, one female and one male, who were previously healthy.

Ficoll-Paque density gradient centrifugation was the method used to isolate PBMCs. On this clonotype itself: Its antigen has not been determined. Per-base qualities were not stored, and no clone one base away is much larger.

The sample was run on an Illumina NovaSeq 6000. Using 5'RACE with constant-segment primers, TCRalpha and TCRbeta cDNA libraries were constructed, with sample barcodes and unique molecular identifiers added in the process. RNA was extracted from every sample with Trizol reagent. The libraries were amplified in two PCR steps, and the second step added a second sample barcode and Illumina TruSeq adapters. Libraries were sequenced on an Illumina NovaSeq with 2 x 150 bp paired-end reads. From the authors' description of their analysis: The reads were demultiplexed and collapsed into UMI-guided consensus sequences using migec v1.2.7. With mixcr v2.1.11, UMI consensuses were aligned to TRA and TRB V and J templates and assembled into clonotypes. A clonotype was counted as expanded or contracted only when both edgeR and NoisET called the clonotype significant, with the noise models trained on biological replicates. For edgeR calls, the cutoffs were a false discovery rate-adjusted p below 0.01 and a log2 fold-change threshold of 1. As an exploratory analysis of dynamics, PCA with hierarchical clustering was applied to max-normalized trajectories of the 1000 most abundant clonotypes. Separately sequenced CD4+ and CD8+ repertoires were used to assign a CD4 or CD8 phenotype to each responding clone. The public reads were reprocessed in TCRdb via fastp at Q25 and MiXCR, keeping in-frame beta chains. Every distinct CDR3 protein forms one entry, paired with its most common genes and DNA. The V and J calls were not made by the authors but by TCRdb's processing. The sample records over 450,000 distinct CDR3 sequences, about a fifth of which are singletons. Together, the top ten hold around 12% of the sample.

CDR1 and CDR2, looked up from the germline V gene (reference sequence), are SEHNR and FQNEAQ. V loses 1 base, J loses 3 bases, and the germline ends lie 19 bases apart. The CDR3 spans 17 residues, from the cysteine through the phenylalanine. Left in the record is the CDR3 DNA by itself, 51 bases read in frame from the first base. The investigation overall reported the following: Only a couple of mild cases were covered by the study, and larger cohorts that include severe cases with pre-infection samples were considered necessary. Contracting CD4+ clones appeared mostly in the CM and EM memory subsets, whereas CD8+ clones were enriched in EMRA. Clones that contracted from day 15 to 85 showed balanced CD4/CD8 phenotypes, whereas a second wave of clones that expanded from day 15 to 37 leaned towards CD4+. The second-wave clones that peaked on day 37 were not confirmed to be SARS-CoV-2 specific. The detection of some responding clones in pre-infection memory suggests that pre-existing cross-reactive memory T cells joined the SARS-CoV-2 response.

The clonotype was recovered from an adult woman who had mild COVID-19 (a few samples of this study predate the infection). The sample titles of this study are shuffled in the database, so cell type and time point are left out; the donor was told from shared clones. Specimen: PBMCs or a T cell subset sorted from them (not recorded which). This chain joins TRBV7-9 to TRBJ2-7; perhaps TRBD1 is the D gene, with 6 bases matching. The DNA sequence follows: TGTGCCAGCAGCTTAGTTCCGGGACACCCACCCTACTACGAGCAGTACTTC. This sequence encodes CASSLVPGHPPYYEQYF.